This TCR beta chain was profiled in a study of spatial heterogeneity in lung cancer. In the study overall: Beta-chain sequences were consistently detected more often than alpha-chain sequences. Study-level results: More often at tumor resection than at routine follow-up, ubiquitous expanded tumor TCRs were detected in the blood.

The library protocol tagged each TCR cDNA with a unique molecular identifier. TCRdb re-analysed the 5' RACE reads in MiXCR, keeping a single row per CDR3 protein. The top ten hold under 60% of the sample, which has 8,500 to 14,000 distinct CDR3 sequences, around 3.5% seen once. As for time point: sample taken at primary tumor resection. The sequenced material consisted of unsorted whole RNA from tumor, nontumor lung or frozen PBMC. A total of approximately 75 untreated early-stage non-small cell lung cancer patients served as donors. The V end was cut by 7 bases, the J end by 0 bases, with 6 bases between. Looked up from germline, CDR1 is MNHNY and CDR2 is SVGAGI (reference sequence). The CDR3 is 12 residues long. This clonotype was seen ten or more times. No antigen is known for it. This beta chain appears as a stray read in a library generated for alpha chains; its size is not informative.

Sequencing was performed on PBMCs, taken at surgery. The J gene is TRBJ2-5, the V gene TRBV6-6, with a possible D match to TRBD2 (5 bases). The clonotype originates from a female donor with early-stage non-small cell lung cancer. Written as DNA, the CDR3 is TGTGCCAGCATGGACTACCAAGAGACCCAGTACTTC. Translated, it gives CASMDYQETQYF.